The sequence of this T cell receptor (beta chain) was determined in a study of CD8+ T cells in alopecia areata. This CDR3 region has 14 residues. V was shortened by 7 bases and J by 5 bases, with 17 bases between the two germline ends. The germline gives CDR1 SGHTA, CDR2 FQGNSA. Notes on the study in general: Persistence during tofacitinib was seen for many expanded lesional clones in scalp and blood.

Indicated treatment: oral pan-JAK inhibitor, 5-10 mg twice daily. About this clone itself: Its antigen is currently unknown.

Extracted RNA was reverse transcribed into cDNA, the sequencing template. Data came from immunoSEQ multiplex PCR; TCRdb stores just in-frame clones and leaves some out. The sample consists of under 150,000 clones, 56% of them appearing once. This receptor was taken from a human donor with alopecia areata. Sample: CD4+ T cells sorted from blood, taken at week 24, from a patient treated with tofacitinib. The chain links TRBV7-2 to TRBJ1-1; D may be TRBD1 (6 bases). The CDR3, as DNA: TGTGCCAGCACTGCCATAGGGGGAGGGACTGAAGCTTTCTTT. The encoded protein is CASTAIGGGTEAFF.